This T cell receptor (beta chain) was retrieved from a study of vaccination effects on CD4 cells after COVID-19. Only in-frame clones appear in the TCRdb table, and some are missing; sequencing was by immunoSEQ multiplex PCR. The sample has some 22,000 clones, about 72% seen once. Sequencing was preceded by expansion of antigen-specific CD4+ T cells with viral peptide pools in the ViraFEST assay. Investigators separated out CD4+ T cells once about 10 days of culture had passed. The cohort was immunized with two doses of either the BNT162b2 or mRNA-1273 vaccine. V was clipped by 1 base and J by 4 bases, with 10 bases between them. Germline CDR1 and CDR2: SEHNR and FQNEAQ (reference sequence). This CDR3 spans 14 amino acids. This clone has only one observation. Its antigen is unidentified.

The clonotype was recovered from a human donor who received a COVID-19 vaccine. The source was CD4+ T cells from PBMCs cultured with HCoV-229E spike peptides, collected after COVID-19 vaccination. The V gene is TRBV7-9, the J gene TRBJ1-2; D gene ambiguous. In DNA form, the CDR3 reads TGTGCCAGCAGCTTAGGTCGGGATGGCTATGGCTACACCTTC. Amino acid sequence: CASSLGRDGYGYTF.